This T cell receptor beta chain was sequenced in a study of shared clonotypes between healthy human individuals. This CDR3 has 15 amino acids. The germline V gene has CDR1 MNHEY and CDR2 SMNVEV (reference sequence). V dropped 3 bases and J dropped 5 bases, with 16 bases sitting between them. CD45RO-negative CD8 cells positively selected for CCR7 made up the naive population, which excluded terminally differentiated effector memory CD45RA+ cells. Points on this clone: Its specificity is not known.

Here immunoSEQ multiplex PCR was the method, and the copy in TCRdb shows in-frame clones only, minus some. Found here are 2 million to 2.5 million clones, just over 90% of them singletons; the top ten hold under 2%. Study-level results: In a handful of donors, about 5% of naive CD4 clonotypes appeared in common.

This rearrangement joins TRBV27 to TRBJ2-5, with D tentatively TRBD1 or TRBD2 (5 bases each). The specimen sequenced was naive CD8+ T cells from PBMCs. The receptor was isolated from a man between 18 and 35 years old in good health. Some clones in this sample may be carry-over from other donors' samples. CDR3 DNA sequence: TGTGCCAGCAGTTTGAAGGGTCGAGGGGTTGAGACCCAGTACTTC. The encoded protein is CASSLKGRGVETQYF.